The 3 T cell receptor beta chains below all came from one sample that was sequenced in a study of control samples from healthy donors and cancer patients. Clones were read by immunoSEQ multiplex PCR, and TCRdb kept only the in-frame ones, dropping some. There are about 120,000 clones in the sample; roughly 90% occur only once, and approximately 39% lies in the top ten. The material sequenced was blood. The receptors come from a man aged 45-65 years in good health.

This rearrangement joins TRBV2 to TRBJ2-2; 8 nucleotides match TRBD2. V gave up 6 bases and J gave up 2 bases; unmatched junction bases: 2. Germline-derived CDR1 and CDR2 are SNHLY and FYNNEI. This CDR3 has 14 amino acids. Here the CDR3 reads CASRLADNTGELFF. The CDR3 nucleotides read TGTGCCAGCAGACTAGCGGATAACACCGGGGAGCTGTTTTTT.

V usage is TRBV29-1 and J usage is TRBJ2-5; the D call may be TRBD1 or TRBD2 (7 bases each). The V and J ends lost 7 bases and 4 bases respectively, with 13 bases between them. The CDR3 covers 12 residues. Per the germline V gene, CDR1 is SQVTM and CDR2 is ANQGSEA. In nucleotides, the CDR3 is TGCAGCGGTCAGGGGGGGCGAGAGACCCAGTACTTC. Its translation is CSGQGGRETQYF.

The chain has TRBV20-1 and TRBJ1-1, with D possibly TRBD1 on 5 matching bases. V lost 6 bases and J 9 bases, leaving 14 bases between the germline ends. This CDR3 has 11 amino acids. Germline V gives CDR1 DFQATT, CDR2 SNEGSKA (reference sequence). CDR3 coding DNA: TGCAGTGCACGAGGAACAGGAAAAGCTTTCTTT. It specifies CSARGTGKAFF.